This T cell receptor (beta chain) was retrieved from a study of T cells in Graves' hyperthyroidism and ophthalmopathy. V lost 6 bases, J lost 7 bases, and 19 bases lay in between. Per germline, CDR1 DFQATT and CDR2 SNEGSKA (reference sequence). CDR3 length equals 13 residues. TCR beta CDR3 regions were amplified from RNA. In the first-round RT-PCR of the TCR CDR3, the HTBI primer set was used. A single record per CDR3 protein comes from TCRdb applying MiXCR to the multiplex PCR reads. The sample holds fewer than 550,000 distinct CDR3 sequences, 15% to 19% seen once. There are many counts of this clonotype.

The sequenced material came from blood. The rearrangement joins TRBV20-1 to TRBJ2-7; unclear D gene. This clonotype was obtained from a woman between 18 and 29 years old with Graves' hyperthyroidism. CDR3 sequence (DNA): TGCAGTGCCAGACTGCCTGCCCCCACGGAGCAGTACTTC. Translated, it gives CSARLPAPTEQYF.